This T cell receptor beta chain was sequenced in a study of PD-1 blockade in classical Hodgkin lymphoma. Notes on the study in general: The CD4+ diversity rise by C4D1 was clearest in complete responders.

Sequencing was performed with immunoSEQ multiplex PCR; in TCRdb, only in-frame clones are kept and a portion is missing. Of around 31,000 clones listed, about 80% are singletons. V lost 11 bases and J lost 1, with 11 bases in between. CDR3 size: 12 residues. The germline V gene encodes CDR1 MDHEN and CDR2 SYDVKM. Time point defined: cycle 4 day 1 (C4D1), after more than 5 weeks of nivolumab. After autologous stem cell transplantation all patients relapsed, and prior brentuximab vedotin exposure differed between cohorts. Negative selection with magnetic separation was used to purify CD4+ T cells from thawed PBMCs. Notes on this clone: Its antigen is as yet unknown.

The V gene is TRBV28, the J gene TRBJ1-1, with D maybe TRBD1 (5 bases). This TCR was recovered from a human donor with classical Hodgkin lymphoma. Sequencing used CD4+ T cells from blood, obtained before the fourth cycle of nivolumab. The CDR3 here is CAVQDRNTEAFF. DNA of the CDR3: TGTGCCGTACAGGATAGGAACACTGAAGCTTTCTTT.